Sequencing of this T cell receptor (beta chain) was carried out in a study of vaccination effects on CD4 cells after COVID-19. Germline CDR1 is SGHDT and CDR2 is YYEEEE. Trimming took off 4 bases at V and 5 bases at J, with 9 bases between the two ends. The CDR3 covers 12 residues. The data were produced by immunoSEQ multiplex PCR, yet TCRdb's version contains in-frame clones alone and is incomplete. The sample holds 55,000 to 75,000 clones; 65% to 85% are singletons and the top ten take 2.5% to 3%. On this clone itself: As yet, its antigen is unknown.

With the ViraFEST assay, the study expanded antigen-specific CD4+ T cells using viral peptide pools, then sequenced them. Having been cultured for around nine days, the cells underwent CD4+ T cell isolation. None of the vaccinated had previously contracted SARS-CoV-2, and their nucleocapsid antibodies tested negative. The sample was CD4+ T cells from PBMCs cultured with HCoV-NL63 spike peptides, taken before COVID-19 vaccination. The sequence came from a human donor who received a COVID-19 vaccine. J is TRBJ1-2 and V is TRBV5-6; tentative D call: TRBD1 (6 bases). DNA for the CDR3: TGTGCCAGCAGCCGGACAGTTTATGGCTACACCTTC. It translates to CASSRTVYGYTF.